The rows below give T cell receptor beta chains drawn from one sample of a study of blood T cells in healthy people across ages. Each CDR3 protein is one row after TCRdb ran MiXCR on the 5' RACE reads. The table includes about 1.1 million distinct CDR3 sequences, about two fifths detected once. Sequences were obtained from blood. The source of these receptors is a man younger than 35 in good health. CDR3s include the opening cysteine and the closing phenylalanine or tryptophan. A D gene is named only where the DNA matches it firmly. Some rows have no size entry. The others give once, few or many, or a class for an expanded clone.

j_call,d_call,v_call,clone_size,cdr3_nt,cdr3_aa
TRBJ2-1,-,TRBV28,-,TGTGCCAGCAGGTTAGCGGACTTCTCCTACAATGAGCAGTTCTTC,CASRLADFSYNEQFF
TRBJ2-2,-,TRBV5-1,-,TGCGCCAGCAGCTTGTACGACCGAAACACCGGGGAGCTGTTTTTT,CASSLYDRNTGELFF
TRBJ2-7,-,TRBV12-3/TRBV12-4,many,TGTGCCAGCAGCTTAGGGACCCCCTACGAGCAGTACTTC,CASSLGTPYEQYF
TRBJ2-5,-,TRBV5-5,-,TGTGCCAGCAGCTTGGTAGGGGGGTACCAAGAGACCCAGTACTTC,CASSLVGGYQETQYF
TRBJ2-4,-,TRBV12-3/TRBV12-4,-,TGTGCCAGCAGTCCTGGGGCGGGGGCCAAAAACATTCAGTACTTC,CASSPGAGAKNIQYF
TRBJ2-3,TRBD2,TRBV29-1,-,TGCAGCGTGGAAGGTAGCGGGCCAAGCGCAGATACGCAGTATTTT,CSVEGSGPSADTQYF
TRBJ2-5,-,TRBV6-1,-,TGTGCCAGCACCAACCGGGACTCCCCTCTCTTAGAGACCCAGTACTTC,CASTNRDSPLLETQYF
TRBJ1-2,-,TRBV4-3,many,TGTGCCAGCAGCCAGCAGGGTTATGGCTACACCTTC,CASSQQGYGYTF
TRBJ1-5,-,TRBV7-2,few,TGTGCCAGCAGCTTATATACATCGGCCCCGAATCAGCCCCAGCATTTT,CASSLYTSAPNQPQHF
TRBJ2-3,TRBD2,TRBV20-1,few,TGCAGTGCTGGGGGACTAGCGGGAGATACGCAGTATTTT,CSAGGLAGDTQYF
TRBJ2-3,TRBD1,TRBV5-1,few,TGCGCCAGCAGCTTCCCACTACGGACAGGTTCCCCAGATACGCAGTATTTT,CASSFPLRTGSPDTQYF
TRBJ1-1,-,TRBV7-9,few,TGTGCCAGCAGCTCCCTGGGGGGGGGCATGGGGACTGAAGCTTTCTTT,CASSSLGGGMGTEAFF
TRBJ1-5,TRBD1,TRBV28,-,TGTGCCAGCAGTTCCAGGGGGAATTATAGCAATCAGCCCCAGCATTTT,CASSSRGNYSNQPQHF
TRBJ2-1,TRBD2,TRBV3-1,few,TGTGCCAGCAGCCCCCAACCGGGACTAGCTGCGGGGAGCTACAATGAGCAGTTCTTC,CASSPQPGLAAGSYNEQFF
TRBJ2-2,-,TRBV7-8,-,TGTGCCAGCAGCTTGACTCTGCACGGGGAGCTGTTTTTT,CASSLTLHGELFF
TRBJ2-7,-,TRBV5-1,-,TGCGCCAGCAGCTTTCTTTTCGAGAGTTACGAGCAGTACTTC,CASSFLFESYEQYF
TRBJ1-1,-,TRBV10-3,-,TGTGCCATCAGTGAGTCATGGGGGGGCAACACTGAAGCTTTCTTT,CAISESWGGNTEAFF
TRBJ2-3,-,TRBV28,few,TGTGCCAGCAGTACAGGGCCCTCTTACTTTAGCACAGATACGCAGTATTTT,CASSTGPSYFSTDTQYF
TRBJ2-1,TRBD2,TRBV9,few,TGTGCCAGCAGCGTAGGAATAGGCGGGGGGGCCATTAACAATGAGCAGTTCTTC,CASSVGIGGGAINNEQFF
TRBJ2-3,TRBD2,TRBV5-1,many,TGCGCCAGCAGCCCCGGACTAGCTGTCACAGATACGCAGTATTTT,CASSPGLAVTDTQYF